These 2 T cell receptor beta chains share one sample of origin, sequenced in a study of persistence of HIV-infected CD4 T cells (TCRdb year 2020). Read against the paper, the sample's treatment or condition label means: suppressive antiretroviral therapy. A pool of overlapping HIV-1 Gag 15-mer peptides, at about 1 ug per peptide per mL, was used to stimulate the cells. Nonresponding CD40L-negative CD69-negative CD45RO-high memory CD4+ T cells were sorted as memory populations depleted of antigen-responding cells. No antigens are known for them. The immunoSEQ hsTCRB assay version 4, run in survey mode, was used to sequence TCRbeta repertoires from genomic DNA. The clones in this table, taken by TCRdb from immuneACCESS, are in-frame only. Not every clone is retained; where verified, under half of the shortfall comes from an unresolved V gene, and the cause of the rest is unknown. The sample table holds approximately 34,000 clones, of which 75% to 85% were seen once. The top ten clones comprise 15% to 20% of the sample.

The material sequenced was CD4+ T cells sorted from PBMCs after approximately 19-hour stimulation, taken from a patient who received antiretroviral therapy. What the cell subset or site label conveys for this sample: CD40L-CD69- CD45RO-high memory CD4 T cells not responding to Gag peptides. The origin of the receptors is an adult woman with HIV who was CMV-seropositive.

This sequence joins TRBV7-8 and TRBJ1-1; D possibly corresponds to TRBD1 (5 bases). CDR3 length: 14 residues. V was trimmed by 5 bases and J by 1 base, leaving 11 bases between them. Germline V gene data show CDR1 as SGHVS and CDR2 as FQNEAQ. The CDR3 reads CASSPGIGNTEAFF. CDR3 DNA sequence: TGTGCCAGCAGCCCAGGGATCGGGAACACTGAAGCTTTCTTT.

This chain connects TRBV3-1 (or the pseudogene TRBV3-2) to TRBJ1-1; the match to TRBD1 covers 9 bases. This CDR3 region has 12 residues. Per the germline V gene, CDR1 is LGHDT and CDR2 is YNNKEL (reference sequence). V lost 4 bases and J lost 11; bases outside the gene matches: 5. The CDR3 loop reads CASSRGQGMAFF. The CDR3 DNA follows: TGTGCCAGCAGCCGGGGACAGGGAATGGCTTTCTTT.